The 5 T cell receptor beta chains in this list originate from one sample, sequenced in a study of cytomegalovirus exposure and HLA in healthy donors. The PCR was carried out with 60 Vbeta primers and 13 Jbeta primers. Repertoires were generated with immunoSEQ multiplex PCR, while TCRdb's copy carries only in-frame clones and drops some. The sample lists around 130,000 clones, 6.5% to 9.5% occurring once. The sample taken for sequencing was PBMCs. These TCRs come from a man aged 35 to 55 in good health and CMV-seronegative.

Only a few counts were recorded for this clone. This chain connects TRBV19 to TRBJ1-5; TRBD1 might be the D (5 bases). This CDR3 comprises 15 residues. Per germline, CDR1 LNHDA and CDR2 SQIVND (reference sequence). V lost 5 bases and J 6 bases, leaving 17 bases between the germline ends. The chain's CDR3 is CASSAAGGGAQPQHF. In DNA, the CDR3 is TGTGCCAGTAGTGCCGCGGGGGGAGGGGCTCAGCCCCAGCATTTT.

This clone was found a few times. The chain is built from TRBV6-1 and TRBJ1-2; TRBD1 matches 7 bases. The CDR3 spans 13 residues. Germline V gene data show CDR1 as MNHNS and CDR2 as SASEGT. After removal of 7 bases from V and 6 bases from J, the junction contained 8 bases not matched to a gene. As DNA, the CDR3 is TGTGCCAGCATCCGACAGGGCGCGAATGGCTACACCTTC. Translating it yields CASIRQGANGYTF.

This clone was picked up a small number of times. The chain employs TRBV15 and TRBJ1-1, with TRBD1 identical over 9 bases. The CDR3 loop spans 16 amino acids. With V trimmed by 4 bases and J by 5 bases, 11 bases remained unmatched. From germline, CDR1 is LNHNV and CDR2 YYDKDF (reference sequence). CDR3 nucleotides: TGTGCCACCAGCATTAGACTATACAGGGGGCGGACTGAAGCTTTCTTT. Its protein product is CATSIRLYRGRTEAFF.

This clone was detected only a few times. V usage is TRBV4-1 and J usage is TRBJ1-1; maybe TRBD1 (5 bases). The CDR3 contains 12 residues. Germline CDR1 MGHRA, CDR2 YSYEKL. V was cut by 4 bases and J by 11 bases, with 14 bases left in between. CDR3 loop: CASSRSGSRAFF. The CDR3 DNA reads as TGCGCCAGCAGCCGTTCAGGGTCGAGGGCTTTCTTT.

The chain recombines TRBV18 with TRBJ2-5; 11 bases match TRBD2. Germline V gene lookup returns CDR1 KGHSH and CDR2 LQKENI. V gave up 2 bases and J gave up 9 bases; unmatched junction bases: 5. The CDR3 extends over 14 amino acids. DNA of the CDR3: TGTGCCAGCTCACCATACACTAGCGGGGGACCCCAGTACTTC. Its translation: CASSPYTSGGPQYF.